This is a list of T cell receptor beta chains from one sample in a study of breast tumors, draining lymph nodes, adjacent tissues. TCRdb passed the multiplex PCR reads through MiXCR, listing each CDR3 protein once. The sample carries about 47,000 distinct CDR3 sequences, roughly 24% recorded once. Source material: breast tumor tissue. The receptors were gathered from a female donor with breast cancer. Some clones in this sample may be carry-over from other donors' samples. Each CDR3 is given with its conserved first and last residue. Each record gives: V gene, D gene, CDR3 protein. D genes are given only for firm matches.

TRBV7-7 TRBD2 CAFSENGGGNTDTQYF
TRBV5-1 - CASSLVGGANYNEQFF
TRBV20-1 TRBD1 CSARDWDRGLEETQYF
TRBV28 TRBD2 CASKEAGVYEQYF
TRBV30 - CAWSSDYYEQYF
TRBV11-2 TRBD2 CASSLLLAGYEQYF
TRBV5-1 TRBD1 CASSSGTAYTYEQYF
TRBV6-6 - CASSYSSSNQPQHF
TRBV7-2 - CASSSARAGGTDTQYF
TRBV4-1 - CASSQDPGGSYSEQFF
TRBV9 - CASSQMGNRDEKLFF
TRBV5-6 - CASSLVRGSTGELFF